This passage covers 14 T cell receptor beta chains from one sample sequenced in a study of blood T cell repertoires in COVID-19. Clones were sequenced by immunoSEQ multiplex PCR, and TCRdb holds only the in-frame ones, with some missing. Found here are around 140,000 clones, about 87% of them singletons; the top ten hold 1.7%. Sequencing used peripheral blood. The origin of the receptors is a woman in her 50s with acute or convalescent COVID-19.

This chain links TRBV4-2 with TRBJ1-2; 9 positions match TRBD1. The germline CDR1 and CDR2 sequences are LGHNA and YNFKEQ. CDR3 length: 16 amino acids. V was clipped by 0 bases and J by 8 bases; unmatched bases: 10. In DNA form, the CDR3 reads TGTGCCAGCAGCCAAGAGGGGAGGACAGGGGTTGGAGGCTACACCTTC. It is translated as CASSQEGRTGVGGYTF.

The V call is TRBV18, the J call TRBJ1-1; 7 bases agree with TRBD1. The CDR3 contains 17 residues. Germline loops: CDR1 KGHSH, CDR2 LQKENI. Germline trimming cut 2 bases from V and 1 base from J; bases unmatched to any gene: 10. This chain's CDR3 is CASSPNSPGTANTEAFF. CDR3 in DNA: TGTGCCAGCTCACCAAATTCGCCCGGGACAGCGAACACTGAAGCTTTCTTT.

The V gene is TRBV10-3, the J gene TRBJ2-1, with TRBD2 matching over 13 bases. CDR3 size: 15 residues. Germline CDR1 is ENHRY and CDR2 is SYGVKD. V lost 7 bases to trimming and J lost 7 bases; unmatched junction nucleotides: 7. This CDR3 is CAINGLAGVGNEQFF. The CDR3 coding sequence is TGTGCCATCAATGGACTAGCGGGAGTAGGGAATGAGCAGTTCTTC.

J is TRBJ1-4 and V is TRBV3-1 (or the pseudogene TRBV3-2), with no clear D. The CDR3 runs 13 residues. The V gene lost 1 base and the J gene lost 8 bases, with 8 bases spanning the gap. Germline-derived CDR1 and CDR2 are LGHDT and YNNKEL (reference sequence). The CDR3 region has the DNA TGTGCCAGCAGCCAAGGGTGGGAGGAAAAACTGTTTTTT. Amino acid sequence: CASSQGWEEKLFF.

J is TRBJ1-1 and V is TRBV18; 8 bases map to TRBD1. V lost 3 bases, J lost 7 bases, and 10 bases stayed unmatched. Per the germline V gene, CDR1 is KGHSH and CDR2 is LQKENI. The CDR3 loop spans 15 amino acids. The CDR3 bases are TGTGCCAGCTCACCCAGGACAGGGACCGAGGGTGAAGCTTTCTTT. Residues: CASSPRTGTEGEAFF.

As concerns this clone: Other DNA sequences in the sample encode the same CDR3. This chain connects TRBV6-5 to TRBJ1-4, with TRBD1 identical over 7 bases. CDR3 length equals 12 residues. CDR1 is MNHEY and CDR2 is SVGAGI in the germline V gene. V was clipped by 6 bases and J by 8 bases; unmatched bases: 3. The DNA for the CDR3 is TGTGCCAGCAGAAAAGGGGGCGAAAAACTGTTTTTT. As protein: CASRKGGEKLFF.

This clone was recorded only once. The chain carries TRBV27 and TRBJ2-2; TRBD2 agrees at 10 bases. The germline V gene encodes CDR1 MNHEY and CDR2 SMNVEV (reference sequence). The CDR3 loop spans 15 amino acids. The trim removed 4 bases at V and 4 bases at J, leaving 3 bases unmatched. CDR3 nucleotides: TGTGCCAGCAGTTCCCCTAGCGGGGGCACCGGGGAGCTGTTTTTT. It codes for CASSSPSGGTGELFF.

The sample holds one count of this clone. The CDR3 DNA reads TGTGCCAGCAGTTTTGACAGGGGGCTTGAGCAGTACTTC. The encoded protein is CASSFDRGLEQYF. V gene TRBV2 combines with J gene TRBJ2-7; 10 nucleotides match TRBD1. CDR3 size: 13 residues. Germline V gives CDR1 SNHLY, CDR2 FYNNEI. V shed 5 bases, J shed 7 bases, and the junction held 5 bases outside the gene matches.

As DNA, the CDR3 is TGTGCCAGCAGCTTGGCGGGACCTGCGAACACCGGGGAGCTGTTTTTT. Residues: CASSLAGPANTGELFF. The rearrangement uses TRBV7-2 and TRBJ2-2; TRBD2 might be the D (6 bases). The CDR3 is made up of 16 amino acids. With 3 bases removed from V and 0 bases from J, the gap between germline ends came to 11 bases. Germline V gene data show CDR1 as SGHTA and CDR2 as FQGNSA.

The chain links TRBV6-5 to TRBJ2-7; TRBD2 matches 10 bases. CDR3 length: 14 residues. V was pared by 5 bases and J by 0 bases, with 1 base of the junction left unmatched. Germline values: CDR1 MNHEY, CDR2 SVGAGI. The CDR3 loop is CASSPSGSSYEQYF. The CDR3 DNA follows: TGTGCCAGCAGTCCTAGCGGGAGCTCCTACGAGCAGTACTTC.

DNA for the CDR3: TGTGCCAGCAGTTTAAACCTGGACTATAGCAATCAGCCCCAGCATTTT. Translated: CASSLNLDYSNQPQHF. The chain couples TRBV28 to TRBJ1-5; D is ambiguous. The CDR3 extends over 16 amino acids. V shed 2 bases and J shed 0 bases, with 11 bases lying between them. Germline CDR1 reads MDHEN; CDR2 reads SYDVKM.

Here the CDR3 DNA reads TGTGCCAGCAGCCATTTCAGCGGGGGGGAAACCGGGGAGCTGTTTTTT. Residues: CASSHFSGGETGELFF. The chain employs TRBV28 and TRBJ2-2, with 10 positions matching TRBD2. V lost 6 bases and J lost 5; bases outside the gene matches: 9. CDR3 length: 16 residues. In germline, CDR1 is MDHEN, CDR2 SYDVKM.

The J gene is TRBJ2-2, the V gene TRBV5-8, with unresolved D. The CDR3 spans 13 residues. The V end lost 0 bases, the J end lost 8 bases, and 8 bases lay between the germline ends. Germline CDR1 is SGHTS and CDR2 is YDEGEE. The CDR3 spells CASSLDTMGELFF. The DNA for the CDR3 is TGTGCCAGCAGCTTGGACACGATGGGGGAGCTGTTTTTT.

V is TRBV3-1 (or the pseudogene TRBV3-2) and J is TRBJ2-7, with 7 nucleotides matching TRBD1. Germline lookup yields CDR1 LGHDT and CDR2 YNNKEL (reference sequence). Trimming took 4 bases from V and 0 from J; bases not matched to a gene: 3. The CDR3 totals 14 residues. Written as DNA, the CDR3 is TGTGCCAGCAGCCTCCGGGACAGCTCCTACGAGCAGTACTTC. Protein: CASSLRDSSYEQYF.